This is a list of T cell receptor beta chains from one sample in a study of naive and memory T cell subsets. TCRdb reanalysed the UMI-ligation and nested PCR reads using MiXCR and keeps one entry per CDR3 protein. The table shows about 120,000 distinct CDR3 sequences, with 36% occurring only once. Material: central memory CD4+ T cells from blood. All receptors come from a human donor in good health. CDR3s include the opening cysteine and the closing phenylalanine or tryptophan. Fields, in order: V gene, J gene, CDR3 protein.

TRBV7-2	TRBJ2-1	CASSFGGGRRISYNEQFF
TRBV4-3	TRBJ2-3	CASSQDIREGQDTQYF
TRBV11-1	TRBJ1-1	CASSLDLGPNTEAFF
TRBV3-1	TRBJ2-7	CASKLGLAGVGEQYF
TRBV4-1	TRBJ1-2	CASSQVLTEYGYTF
TRBV28	TRBJ2-3	CASSLAGGPSGTQYF
TRBV29-1	TRBJ2-1	CSVVSGIGEQFF
TRBV23-1	TRBJ2-1	CASSQVMVLGVVYNEQFF
TRBV28	TRBJ2-1	CASSLGGSDEQFF
TRBV20-1	TRBJ2-7	CSATGTSGLYEQYF
TRBV29-1	TRBJ1-5	CSVAGSNQPQHF
TRBV12-5	TRBJ1-1	CASALDRTNTEAFF
TRBV6-2/TRBV6-3	TRBJ2-5	CASSQGQTLLNQETQYF
TRBV12-3/TRBV12-4	TRBJ2-1	CASSWEGQGAYEQFF
TRBV7-2	TRBJ2-5	CASSIGGRGQETQYF
TRBV2	TRBJ1-2	CASNLNRGNYGYTF
TRBV29-1	TRBJ2-5	CSVEFVRETQYF
TRBV20-1	TRBJ2-7	CSARALSYEQYF
TRBV4-1	TRBJ1-2	CASSQLTGTYYGYTF
TRBV5-1	TRBJ2-1	CASSLNAGQGALDEQFF
TRBV28	TRBJ2-5	CASSLIGETQYF
TRBV23-1	TRBJ2-1	CASSQRTSGRGSSYNEQFF
TRBV29-1	TRBJ1-5	CSVTTGGDSNQPQHF
TRBV11-3	TRBJ1-2	CASSLDRGGGVDGYTF
TRBV24-1	TRBJ2-1	CATQGTSGSFEQFF
TRBV7-2	TRBJ2-5	CASSSSGTPKGETQYF
TRBV6-5	TRBJ2-6	CATSASGANVLTF
TRBV28	TRBJ2-5	CASSRGKGGTQYF
TRBV11-3	TRBJ2-7	CASSPIHRFEQYF
TRBV12-3/TRBV12-4	TRBJ2-7	CASSFGGNSYGQYF
TRBV28	TRBJ2-7	CASSSSYLTAYEQYF
TRBV28	TRBJ2-2	CASSLPGQPTGELFF
TRBV6-5	TRBJ2-1	CASSLFTSGRFRYNEQFF
TRBV12-3/TRBV12-4	TRBJ2-2	CASSSPSIAGGYTGELFF
TRBV28	TRBJ2-1	CASSLRYGKKFF
TRBV28	TRBJ2-7	CASSLSESLSYEQYF
TRBV6-5	TRBJ2-3	CASSYSSQNGDTQYF